This is a list of T cell receptor beta chains from one sample in a study of cytomegalovirus exposure and HLA in healthy donors. Here immunoSEQ multiplex PCR was the method, and the copy in TCRdb shows in-frame clones only, minus some. The sample shows over 130,000 clones, approximately 78% of them seen only once. Specimen: PBMCs. The source is a woman in her forties in good health and CMV-seropositive. Both conserved end residues are part of each CDR3. Each record gives: clone size, V gene, J gene, CDR3 protein. Size values are once, few and many counts, or a class for expanded clones, and some rows have none.

>NA|TRBV27|TRBJ2-3
CASSLEGPRTTDTQYF
>NA|TRBV5-1|TRBJ1-4
CASSQDRANEKLFF
>NA|TRBV27|TRBJ2-6
CASSFLGAHGGANVLTF
>NA|TRBV9|TRBJ2-5
CASSSSGGGPQETQYF
>NA|TRBV5-1|TRBJ2-7
CASSLSGQTYEQYF
>NA|TRBV6-1|TRBJ1-2
CASSKEEGGSYGYTF
>NA|TRBV4-2|TRBJ2-3
CASSRTGQGATDTQYF
>NA|TRBV5-1|TRBJ2-3
CASTNPSGSTDTQYF
>NA|TRBV9|TRBJ1-1
CASTGFGTEAFF
>NA|TRBV5-4|TRBJ2-2
CASSRGGLAGVGELFF
>NA|TRBV28|TRBJ1-2
CASRERSYGYTF
>few|TRBV28|TRBJ2-7
CASSLRSLASDEQYF
>NA|TRBV6-1|TRBJ2-7
CASSEAGGSSYEQYF
>once|TRBV29-1|TRBJ2-7
CSARGQGYYEQYF
>once|TRBV30|TRBJ1-3
CAWGDRVAGSTIYF
>NA|TRBV13|TRBJ1-2
CASVKGGQGIYTF
>few|TRBV6-1|TRBJ2-7
CASSRGLGREQYF
>NA|TRBV27|TRBJ1-4
CASSFSGGHEKLFF
>NA|TRBV5-6|TRBJ1-2
CASSLWAGARKVGYTF
>NA|TRBV19|TRBJ2-2
CASSPRLAGYTGELFF
>NA|TRBV19|NA
CASSIEPHGTGINEQYF
>NA|TRBV30|TRBJ1-5
CAWSVPHGAFNQPQHF
>NA|TRBV27|TRBJ2-1
CASSQSGRAGGYNEQFF
>NA|TRBV6-1|NA
CASAENGLAGLEQYF
>NA|TRBV18|TRBJ1-3
CASSASGLSSGNTIYF
>once|TRBV7-2|TRBJ2-1
CASSFDSSSYNEQFF
>NA|TRBV19|TRBJ1-5
CAITRQGKNQPQHF
>NA|TRBV5-1|TRBJ2-5
CASSPPRSDRETQYF
>NA|TRBV7-2|TRBJ2-3
CASSPLGTLTDTQYF
>NA|TRBV5-1|TRBJ2-3
CASSFTSGRAGDTQYF
>NA|TRBV11-3|TRBJ2-5
CASSPSRNQETQYF
>NA|TRBV10-3|TRBJ1-4
CATTRATNEKLFF
>NA|TRBV11-2|TRBJ2-5
CASSLPGLAGETQYF
>NA|TRBV23-1|TRBJ2-7
CASSQSVGVEQYF
>NA|TRBV4-1|TRBJ2-7
CASSQPTSGSNYEQYF
>once|TRBV7-9|TRBJ1-3
CASSLAPEGDAGNTIYF
>NA|TRBV11-1|TRBJ1-1
CASSLAGGLRNTEAFF
>NA|TRBV6-6|TRBJ2-1
CASRTPGDEQFF
>NA|TRBV10-2|TRBJ2-7
CASIPGLAAPGYEQYF
>NA|TRBV2|TRBJ2-1
CASIRLYNEQFF
>NA|TRBV5-1|TRBJ2-7
CASSSSDRLDEQYF
>NA|TRBV29-1|TRBJ2-3
CSVGWAQADTQYF
>NA|TRBV29-1|TRBJ1-1
CSALPGQGRDTEAFF
>NA|TRBV28|TRBJ2-1
CASSRQHEQFF
>few|TRBV7-3|TRBJ2-5
CASSLTGGRHETQYF
>once|TRBV5-6|TRBJ1-1
CASSLIGGADTEAFF
>NA|TRBV21-1|TRBJ2-5
CASSIPTGSGETQYF
>NA|TRBV28|TRBJ1-5
CASTPWGGSNQPQHF
>NA|TRBV15|TRBJ1-2
CATSISTVADYTF
>NA|TRBV19|TRBJ2-3
CASMGLASTDTQYF
>once|TRBV6-5|TRBJ2-2
CASSAQGWGTGELFF
>few|TRBV5-1|TRBJ2-3
CASTSPSGGRWTDTQYF
>NA|TRBV30|TRBJ1-6
CAWRFPSYNSPLHF
>NA|TRBV5-1|TRBJ2-5
CASRRGTGEGEQYF
>NA|TRBV7-2|NA
CASSYWASGGLFYEQYF